Listed below are T cell receptor beta chains from one sample, sequenced in a study of shared clonotypes between healthy human individuals. TCRdb's copy holds only in-frame clones and misses some; the assay was immunoSEQ multiplex PCR. The sample holds around 2.5 million clones, roughly 93% seen once. Specimen: naive CD4+ T cells from PBMCs. The receptors stem from a young man in good health. Some clones in this sample may be carry-over from other donors' samples. Both conserved end residues are part of each CDR3. Each record gives: J gene, V gene, D gene, clone size, CDR3 DNA, CDR3 protein. D genes are given only for firm matches. Not every row has a clone size; where given, it reads once, few, many or a size class.

j_gene: TRBJ2-3; v_gene: TRBV29-1; d_gene: TRBD2; abundance: .; CDR3nt: TGCAGCGTGGGGACTAGCGGGAGTACGTCTACGCAGTATTTT; CDR3aa: CSVGTSGSTSTQYF
j_gene: TRBJ1-4; v_gene: TRBV6-5; d_gene: .; abundance: .; CDR3nt: TGTGCCAGCAGGGTGGCAGGCATAGGAAAACTGTTTTTT; CDR3aa: CASRVAGIGKLFF
j_gene: TRBJ2-7; v_gene: TRBV19; d_gene: .; abundance: .; CDR3nt: TGTGCCAGTAGTGACAGGTTGAACTACGAGCAGTACTTC; CDR3aa: CASSDRLNYEQYF
j_gene: TRBJ2-5; v_gene: TRBV7-9; d_gene: .; abundance: .; CDR3nt: TGTGCCAGCACCTTTGGGGGCGCCAGAGAGACCCAGTACTTC; CDR3aa: CASTFGGARETQYF
j_gene: TRBJ2-2; v_gene: TRBV11-3; d_gene: TRBD2; abundance: .; CDR3nt: TGTGCCAGCAGCAGACGAGCGGGACTAGCGGGGGAGGCAGCTGGGGAGCTGTTTTTT; CDR3aa: CASSRRAGLAGEAAGELFF
j_gene: TRBJ2-5; v_gene: TRBV5-1; d_gene: TRBD2; abundance: once; CDR3nt: TGCGCCAGCAGCTCCGCCCGCGGACTAGCGGGAGAAGAGACCCAGTACTTC; CDR3aa: CASSSARGLAGEETQYF
j_gene: TRBJ1-2; v_gene: TRBV7-2; d_gene: .; abundance: .; CDR3nt: TGTGCCAGCAGCTTCGCCAGACCCTATGGCTACACCTTC; CDR3aa: CASSFARPYGYTF
j_gene: TRBJ2-2; v_gene: TRBV28; d_gene: TRBD1; abundance: .; CDR3nt: TGTGCCAGCACCTACAGGGGGCTTTTCGGGGAGCTGTTTTTT; CDR3aa: CASTYRGLFGELFF
j_gene: TRBJ2-5; v_gene: TRBV5-4; d_gene: .; abundance: .; CDR3nt: TGTGCCAGCAGCTTGGCGGGAAGGCCAGAGACCCAGTACTTC; CDR3aa: CASSLAGRPETQYF
j_gene: TRBJ1-1; v_gene: TRBV29-1; d_gene: TRBD1; abundance: .; CDR3nt: TGCAGCGCCAACAGGGGGATCACTGAAGCTTTCTTT; CDR3aa: CSANRGITEAFF
j_gene: TRBJ2-1; v_gene: TRBV15; d_gene: .; abundance: .; CDR3nt: TGTGCCACCAGCAGACTTGGCTTCAATGAGCAGTTCTTC; CDR3aa: CATSRLGFNEQFF
j_gene: TRBJ1-3; v_gene: TRBV7-2; d_gene: .; abundance: .; CDR3nt: TGTGCCAGCAGCCAGACAGTTTACTCTGGAAACACCATATATTTT; CDR3aa: CASSQTVYSGNTIYF
j_gene: TRBJ1-1; v_gene: TRBV28; d_gene: .; abundance: .; CDR3nt: TGTGCCAGCAGACAGACGAGGAACACTGAAGCTTTCTTT; CDR3aa: CASRQTRNTEAFF
j_gene: TRBJ2-7; v_gene: TRBV10-3; d_gene: TRBD2; abundance: .; CDR3nt: TGTGCCATCAGTGAGTCCTTAGTGTTAGCGGGAGGGAGCACCTACGAGCAGTACTTC; CDR3aa: CAISESLVLAGGSTYEQYF
j_gene: TRBJ2-1; v_gene: TRBV11-1; d_gene: TRBD2; abundance: .; CDR3nt: TGTGCCAGCAGCTTCTTAGCGGGAGAGGCCTACAATGAGCAGTTCTTC; CDR3aa: CASSFLAGEAYNEQFF
j_gene: TRBJ2-2; v_gene: TRBV30; d_gene: .; abundance: .; CDR3nt: TGTGCCTGGAGCCCCAGGGGAACCGGGGAGCTGTTTTTT; CDR3aa: CAWSPRGTGELFF
j_gene: TRBJ2-3; v_gene: TRBV5-1; d_gene: TRBD1; abundance: .; CDR3nt: TGCGCCAGCAGCTTGACAGGGGGCCCAGATACGCAGTATTTT; CDR3aa: CASSLTGGPDTQYF
j_gene: TRBJ2-5; v_gene: TRBV18; d_gene: .; abundance: .; CDR3nt: TGTGCCAGCTCACCACCGGGCAGGGGCGGTGAGACCCAGTACTTC; CDR3aa: CASSPPGRGGETQYF
j_gene: TRBJ2-2; v_gene: TRBV14; d_gene: .; abundance: once; CDR3nt: TGTGCCAGCAGCCAAGCCCAGCTTCGCGGGGAGCTGTTTTTT; CDR3aa: CASSQAQLRGELFF
j_gene: TRBJ2-5; v_gene: TRBV7-2; d_gene: .; abundance: .; CDR3nt: TGTGCTGGGGGAGGGGGCGCGAAGACCCAGTACTTC; CDR3aa: CAGGGGAKTQYF
j_gene: TRBJ2-1; v_gene: TRBV15; d_gene: .; abundance: .; CDR3nt: TGTGCCACCAGCAGACTAGGTTGGGGGCGCGACAATGAGCAGTTCTTC; CDR3aa: CATSRLGWGRDNEQFF
j_gene: TRBJ2-6; v_gene: TRBV5-1; d_gene: TRBD1; abundance: .; CDR3nt: TGCGCCAGCAGCTTGACAGGGGGTCCCTACTCTGGGGCCAACGTCCTGACTTTC; CDR3aa: CASSLTGGPYSGANVLTF
j_gene: TRBJ2-7; v_gene: TRBV4-2; d_gene: .; abundance: .; CDR3nt: TGTGCCAGCAGCCCTTTCAGGCTGTCGGGGGGCGGCGACGAGCAGTACTTC; CDR3aa: CASSPFRLSGGGDEQYF
j_gene: TRBJ2-7; v_gene: TRBV7-2; d_gene: .; abundance: .; CDR3nt: TGTGCCAGCAGCTTATGGGGGCCCGAGCAGTACTTC; CDR3aa: CASSLWGPEQYF
j_gene: TRBJ2-4; v_gene: TRBV27; d_gene: TRBD1; abundance: .; CDR3nt: TGTGCCAGCAGTCCCGGGACAGGGTTGGTCAAAAACATTCAGTACTTC; CDR3aa: CASSPGTGLVKNIQYF
j_gene: TRBJ2-1; v_gene: TRBV6-6; d_gene: .; abundance: .; CDR3nt: TGTGCCAGCAGTTACTCGGGCGGGGCCAATGAGCAGTTCTTC; CDR3aa: CASSYSGGANEQFF
j_gene: TRBJ1-5; v_gene: TRBV19; d_gene: .; abundance: .; CDR3nt: TGTGCCAGTAGTATAGGAGCCCTGGAGGGCAATCAGCCCCAGCATTTT; CDR3aa: CASSIGALEGNQPQHF
j_gene: TRBJ2-1; v_gene: TRBV7-9; d_gene: TRBD2; abundance: once; CDR3nt: TGTGCCAGCAGCTTATGCGTTGGGACTAGCTTTTGTAGTGAGCAGTTCTTC; CDR3aa: CASSLCVGTSFCSEQFF
j_gene: TRBJ1-1; v_gene: TRBV19; d_gene: TRBD1; abundance: .; CDR3nt: TGTGCCAGTACACCCCCGGGACAGGGGTTCACTGAAGCTTTCTTT; CDR3aa: CASTPPGQGFTEAFF
j_gene: TRBJ2-7; v_gene: TRBV28; d_gene: TRBD1; abundance: once; CDR3nt: TGTGCCAGCAGTCCGACTGGACAGGTTCGATCCTACGAGCAGTACTTC; CDR3aa: CASSPTGQVRSYEQYF
j_gene: TRBJ2-7; v_gene: TRBV5-5; d_gene: .; abundance: .; CDR3nt: TGTGCCAGCAGCCTGGGAGCCTACGAGCAGTACTTC; CDR3aa: CASSLGAYEQYF
j_gene: TRBJ2-5; v_gene: TRBV9; d_gene: .; abundance: .; CDR3nt: TGTGCCAGCAGCGTAGACGAGGGGCGGAGGGAGACCCAGTACTTC; CDR3aa: CASSVDEGRRETQYF
j_gene: TRBJ2-2; v_gene: TRBV7-9; d_gene: TRBD1; abundance: .; CDR3nt: TGTGCCAGCACCACGAGGACAGGGGCGGACACCGGGGAGCTGTTTTTT; CDR3aa: CASTTRTGADTGELFF
j_gene: TRBJ1-5; v_gene: TRBV18; d_gene: .; abundance: .; CDR3nt: TGTGCCAGCTCCAGAGGGGGGCTGGCTAGCAATCAGCCCCAGCATTTT; CDR3aa: CASSRGGLASNQPQHF
j_gene: TRBJ2-3; v_gene: TRBV10-2; d_gene: TRBD1; abundance: .; CDR3nt: TGCGCCAGCAGTGACGAAGGACAGGGTCGCACAGATACGCAGTATTTT; CDR3aa: CASSDEGQGRTDTQYF
j_gene: TRBJ1-2; v_gene: TRBV5-4; d_gene: TRBD1; abundance: .; CDR3nt: TGTGCCAGCAGCGTACAGGGGCCCCGTAACTATGGCTACACCTTC; CDR3aa: CASSVQGPRNYGYTF
j_gene: TRBJ2-1; v_gene: TRBV7-6; d_gene: .; abundance: .; CDR3nt: TGTGCCAGCAGCCTCCGTAACTCCTACAATGAGCAGTTCTTC; CDR3aa: CASSLRNSYNEQFF
j_gene: TRBJ2-1; v_gene: TRBV28; d_gene: .; abundance: .; CDR3nt: TGTGCCAGCAGTTTAGCGGGAGAGCAGTTCTTC; CDR3aa: CASSLAGEQFF
j_gene: TRBJ2-7; v_gene: TRBV20-1; d_gene: .; abundance: once; CDR3nt: TGCAGTGCTGAAGGGCCGTACGAGCAGTACTTC; CDR3aa: CSAEGPYEQYF
j_gene: TRBJ2-6; v_gene: TRBV5-5; d_gene: .; abundance: .; CDR3nt: TGTACCAGCAGTGACGGCGGCTCTGGGGCCAACGTCCTGACTTTC; CDR3aa: CTSSDGGSGANVLTF
j_gene: TRBJ2-4; v_gene: TRBV2; d_gene: .; abundance: .; CDR3nt: TGTGCCAGCAGTGAGTTCTGGGGCGCCAAAAACATTCAGTACTTC; CDR3aa: CASSEFWGAKNIQYF
j_gene: TRBJ1-5; v_gene: TRBV19; d_gene: .; abundance: .; CDR3nt: TGTGCCAGTAGTACAGGGGCGGGAAGCAATCAGCCCCAGCATTTT; CDR3aa: CASSTGAGSNQPQHF
j_gene: TRBJ1-5; v_gene: TRBV7-2; d_gene: .; abundance: .; CDR3nt: TGTGCCAGCAGCTTACAGGGCTATTTGGGTCAGCCCCAGCATTTT; CDR3aa: CASSLQGYLGQPQHF
j_gene: TRBJ1-1; v_gene: TRBV19; d_gene: .; abundance: once; CDR3nt: TGTGCCAGTAGTATCCGATCGGGGGCCACTGAAGCTTTCTTT; CDR3aa: CASSIRSGATEAFF
j_gene: TRBJ2-3; v_gene: TRBV7-3; d_gene: TRBD2; abundance: .; CDR3nt: TGTGCCAGCAGCTTAGAGGGACTAGCGGGAGATACGCAGTATTTT; CDR3aa: CASSLEGLAGDTQYF